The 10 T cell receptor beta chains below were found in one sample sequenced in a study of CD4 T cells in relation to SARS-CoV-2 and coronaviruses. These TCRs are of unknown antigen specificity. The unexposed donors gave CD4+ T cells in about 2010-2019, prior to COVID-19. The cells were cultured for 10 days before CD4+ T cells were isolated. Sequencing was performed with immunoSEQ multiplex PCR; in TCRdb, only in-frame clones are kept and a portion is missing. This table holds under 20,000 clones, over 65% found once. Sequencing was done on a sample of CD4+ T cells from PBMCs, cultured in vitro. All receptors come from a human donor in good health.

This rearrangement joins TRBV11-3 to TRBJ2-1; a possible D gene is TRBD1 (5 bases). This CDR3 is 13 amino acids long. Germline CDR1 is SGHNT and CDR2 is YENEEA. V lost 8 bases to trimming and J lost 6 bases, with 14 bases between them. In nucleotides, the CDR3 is TGTGCCAGCGCTTTGGGGCAGGCCAATGAGCAGTTCTTC. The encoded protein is CASALGQANEQFF. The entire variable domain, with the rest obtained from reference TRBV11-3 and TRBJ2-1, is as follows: EAGVVQSPRYKIIEKKQPVAFWCNPISGHNTLYWYLQNLGQGPELLIRYENEEAVDDSQLPKDRFSAERLKGVDSTLKIQPAELGDSAVYLCASALGQANEQFFGPGTRLTVL.

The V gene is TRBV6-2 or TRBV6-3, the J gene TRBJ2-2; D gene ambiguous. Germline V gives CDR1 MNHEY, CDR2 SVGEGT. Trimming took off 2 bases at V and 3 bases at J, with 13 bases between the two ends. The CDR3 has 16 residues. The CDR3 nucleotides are TGTGCCAGCAGTTACCTCCCGTTCGTTGACACCGGGGAGCTGTTTTTT. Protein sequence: CASSYLPFVDTGELFF.

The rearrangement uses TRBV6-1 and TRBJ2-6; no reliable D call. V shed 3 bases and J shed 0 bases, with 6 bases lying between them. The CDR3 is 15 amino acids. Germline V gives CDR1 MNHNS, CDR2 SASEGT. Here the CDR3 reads CASSDSPSGANVLTF. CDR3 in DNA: TGTGCCAGCAGTGATAGCCCCTCTGGGGCCAACGTCCTGACTTTC.

CDR3 nucleotide sequence: TGTGCCAGCAGCTTAACCAGGGGTCAGCCCCAGCATTTT. Its protein is CASSLTRGQPQHF. The chain is built from TRBV7-3 and TRBJ1-5; the D gene is possibly TRBD1 (6 bases). This CDR3 region has 13 residues. V lost 0 bases to trimming and J lost 6 bases, with 6 bases between them. Germline CDR1 reads SGHTA; CDR2 reads FQGTGA.

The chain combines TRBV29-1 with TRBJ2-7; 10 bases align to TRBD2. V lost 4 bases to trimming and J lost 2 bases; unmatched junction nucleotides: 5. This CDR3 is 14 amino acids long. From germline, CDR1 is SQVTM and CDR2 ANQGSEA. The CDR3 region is CSVVYLAGAYEQYF. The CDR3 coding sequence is TGCAGCGTTGTATACCTAGCGGGAGCCTACGAGCAGTACTTC.

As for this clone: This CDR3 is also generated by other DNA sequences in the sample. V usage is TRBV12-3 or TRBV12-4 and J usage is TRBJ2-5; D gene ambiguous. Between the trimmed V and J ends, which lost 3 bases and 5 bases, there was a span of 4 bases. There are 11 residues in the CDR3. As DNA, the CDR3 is TGTGCCAGCAGTTTGGGGGAGACCCAGTACTTC. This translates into CASSLGETQYF.

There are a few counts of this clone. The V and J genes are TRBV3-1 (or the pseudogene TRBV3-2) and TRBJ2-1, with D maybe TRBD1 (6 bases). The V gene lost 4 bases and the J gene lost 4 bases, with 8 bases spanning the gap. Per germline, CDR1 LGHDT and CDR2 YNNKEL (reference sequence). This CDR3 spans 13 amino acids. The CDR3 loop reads CASSPGQYNEQFF. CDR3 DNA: TGTGCCAGCAGCCCCGGACAGTACAATGAGCAGTTCTTC.

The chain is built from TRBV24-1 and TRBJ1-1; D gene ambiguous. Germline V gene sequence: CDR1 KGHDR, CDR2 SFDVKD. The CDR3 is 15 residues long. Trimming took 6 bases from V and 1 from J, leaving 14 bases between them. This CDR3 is CATSSSGRQNTEAFF. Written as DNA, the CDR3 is TGTGCCACCAGTTCAAGCGGACGGCAGAACACTGAAGCTTTCTTT.

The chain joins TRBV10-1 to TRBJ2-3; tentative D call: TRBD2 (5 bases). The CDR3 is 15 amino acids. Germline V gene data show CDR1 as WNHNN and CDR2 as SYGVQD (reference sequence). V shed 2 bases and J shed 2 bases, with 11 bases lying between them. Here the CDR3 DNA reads TGCGCCAGCAGTGAGACGGGGAGTCCCACAGATACGCAGTATTTT. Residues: CASSETGSPTDTQYF.

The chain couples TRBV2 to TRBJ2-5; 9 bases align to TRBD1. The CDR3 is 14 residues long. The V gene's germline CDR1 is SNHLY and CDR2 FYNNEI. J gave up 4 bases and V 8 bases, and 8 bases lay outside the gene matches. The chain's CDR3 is CASPRTGVVETQYF. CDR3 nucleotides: TGTGCCAGCCCCCGGACAGGGGTAGTAGAGACCCAGTACTTC.